The 19 T cell receptor beta chains given below trace back to one sample, sequenced in a study of shared clonotypes between healthy human individuals. Profiled with immunoSEQ multiplex PCR; TCRdb holds only in-frame clones, not every one. The data contain about 2.3 million clones, 85% to 95% of them singletons. Sequencing input: naive CD4+ T cells from PBMCs. Stated subset: CD45RA+ positively selected. The receptors were sampled from a man between 18 and 29 years old in good health. Some clones in this sample may be carry-over from other donors' samples.

V gene TRBV5-1 combines with J gene TRBJ2-1; D not resolved. V was clipped by 6 bases and J by 6 bases, with 16 bases between them. Germline V CDR1 and CDR2: SGHRS, YFSETQ. This CDR3 spans 14 amino acids. CDR3 region: CASTLDPKGNEQFF. The CDR3, as DNA: TGCGCCAGCACGCTCGACCCAAAGGGCAATGAGCAGTTCTTC.

The chain uses TRBV19 and TRBJ2-3; D gene ambiguous. The V gene lost 5 bases and the J gene lost 4 bases, with 16 bases spanning the gap. Germline CDR1 and CDR2: LNHDA and SQIVND (reference sequence). The CDR3 is made up of 15 amino acids. The CDR3 region has the DNA TGTGCCAGTAGTCCGATGGGTAGAAAGCCAGATACGCAGTATTTT. Its translation: CASSPMGRKPDTQYF.

The chain links TRBV7-2 to TRBJ2-7, with unresolved D. This CDR3 has 14 residues. The germline gives CDR1 SGHTA, CDR2 FQGNSA. Trimming stripped 2 bases from V and 2 bases from J, with 10 bases between. In nucleotides, the CDR3 is TGTGCCAGCAGCTTATATTCTGAAACCTACGAGCAGTACTTC. Translated, it gives CASSLYSETYEQYF.

The V call is TRBV5-1, the J call TRBJ1-1; D possibly corresponds to TRBD1 (5 bases). V shed 3 bases and J shed 1 base, with 13 bases lying between them. The germline V gene encodes CDR1 SGHRS and CDR2 YFSETQ. The CDR3 is 15 amino acids. The CDR3 DNA reads TGCGCCAGCAGCTCGGCCCGGACAAAGAACACTGAAGCTTTCTTT. Encoded protein: CASSSARTKNTEAFF.

The rearrangement links TRBV30 to TRBJ2-4, with 7 bases fitting TRBD1. Germline CDR1 reads GTSNPN; CDR2 reads SVGIG (reference sequence). V gave up 5 bases and J gave up 0 bases; unmatched junction bases: 4. CDR3 size: 14 residues. The CDR3 protein is CAWDRGQAKNIQYF. The CDR3 DNA follows: TGTGCCTGGGATAGGGGGCAAGCCAAAAACATTCAGTACTTC.

The chain uses TRBV5-4 and TRBJ2-7; 7 nucleotides agree with TRBD1. Germline CDR1 and CDR2: SGHNT and YYREEE (reference sequence). The CDR3 has 14 residues. With V trimmed by 4 bases and J by 2 bases, 6 bases remained unmatched. The CDR3 protein is CASSLDRYAYEQYF. DNA of the CDR3: TGTGCCAGCAGCCTGGACAGGTACGCCTACGAGCAGTACTTC.

The rearrangement uses TRBV9 and TRBJ2-3; D might be TRBD2 (7 bases). This CDR3 is 14 amino acids long. V was pared by 6 bases and J by 5 bases, with 16 bases between. CDR1 and CDR2 (germline): SGDLS, YYNGEE. As DNA, the CDR3 is TGTGCCAGCACCAATTGGGAGGGGGAAGATACGCAGTATTTT. Translating gives CASTNWEGEDTQYF. The full variable domain, with the rest looked up from reference TRBV9 and TRBJ2-3, is DSGVTQTPKHLITATGQRVTLRCSPRSGDLSVYWYQQSLDQGLQFLIQYYNGEERAKGNILERFSAQQFPDLHSELNLSSLELGDSALYFCASTNWEGEDTQYFGPGTRLTVL.

The CDR3, as DNA: TGTGCCACCATAGCGGGACCACAAGAGACCCAGTACTTC. It encodes CATIAGPQETQYF. The rearrangement uses TRBV27 and TRBJ2-5; 8 bases fit TRBD2. Germline loops: CDR1 MNHEY, CDR2 SMNVEV (reference sequence). J was trimmed by 2 bases and V by 10 bases; bases with no gene match: 6. The CDR3 is 13 residues long.

The chain links TRBV19 to TRBJ2-1, with 13 positions matching TRBD2. The CDR3 has 15 amino acids. The junction had 6 bases not matched to a gene; V was cut back by 6 bases and J by 7 bases. Germline loops: CDR1 LNHDA, CDR2 SQIVND (reference sequence). The CDR3, as DNA: TGTGCCAGTAGACTAGCGGGAGGGCCCGGAAATGAGCAGTTCTTC. It translates to CASRLAGGPGNEQFF. Based on the CDR3 plus reference TRBV19 and TRBJ2-1, the full variable domain is DGGITQSPKYLFRKEGQNVTLSCEQNLNHDAMYWYRQDPGQGLRLIYYSQIVNDFQKGDIAEGYSVSREKKESFPLTVTSAQKNPTAFYLCASRLAGGPGNEQFFGPGTRLTVL.

This clone was counted once. This chain's CDR3 is CASSYSAQGGEKLFF. Here the CDR3 DNA reads TGTGCCAGCAGTTACTCGGCACAGGGAGGAGAAAAACTGTTTTTT. J is TRBJ1-4 and V is TRBV6-5; tentatively, D is TRBD1 (6 bases). Germline V CDR1 and CDR2: MNHEY, SVGAGI. Trimming shortened V by 0 bases and J by 8 bases, and 13 bases separated the two germline ends. The CDR3 runs to 15 residues.

The chain employs TRBV2 and TRBJ1-2; no firm D call. The V gene lost 7 bases and the J gene lost 7 bases, with 10 bases spanning the gap. Germline CDR1 and CDR2: SNHLY and FYNNEI. The CDR3 is 11 residues long. CDR3 bases: TGTGCCAGCAATGTCATTGGTGGCTACACCTTC. This codes for CASNVIGGYTF.

This sequence joins TRBV6-1 and TRBJ2-3; D is unclear. CDR3 length: 11 amino acids. Germline-derived CDR1 and CDR2 are MNHNS and SASEGT. V was trimmed by 5 bases and J by 3 bases, leaving 3 bases between them. This CDR3 reads CASSWTDTQYF. The CDR3 coding sequence is TGTGCCAGCAGTTGGACAGATACGCAGTATTTT.

The J gene is TRBJ1-1, the V gene TRBV6-1; 8 positions match TRBD1. Germline V gene data show CDR1 as MNHNS and CDR2 as SASEGT. V lost 8 bases, J lost 1 base, and 3 bases stayed unmatched. There are 13 residues in the CDR3. The CDR3 nucleotides read TGTGCCAGCGGGGGGACAGGGAACACTGAAGCTTTCTTT. Translating it yields CASGGTGNTEAFF.

This chain links TRBV6-6 with TRBJ1-2, with TRBD1 as a possible D gene (6 bases). CDR3 length equals 15 residues. With 5 bases removed from V and 5 bases from J, the gap between germline ends came to 18 bases. Germline CDR1 is MNHNY and CDR2 is SVGAGI (reference sequence). DNA for the CDR3: TGTGCCAGCAGTAACAGAAAGGGGGGGGAATATGGCTACACCTTC. It is translated as CASSNRKGGEYGYTF.

The J gene is TRBJ1-6, the V gene TRBV6-5, with 8 bases fitting TRBD1. This CDR3 region has 14 residues. J was trimmed by 10 bases and V by 2 bases; bases with no gene match: 4. CDR1 MNHEY and CDR2 SVGAGI come from the germline V gene. In DNA, the CDR3 is TGTGCCAGCAGTTACGGACAGGGACCATCACCCCTCCACTTT. This encodes CASSYGQGPSPLHF.

The chain is built from TRBV6-5 and TRBJ2-7; 13 bases match TRBD2. The CDR3 is 15 amino acids. V dropped 5 bases and J dropped 2; count of bases not matched to a gene: 3. Germline CDR1 MNHEY, CDR2 SVGAGI. For the CDR3, the DNA is TGTGCCAGCAGTCTCGGGACTAGCGGGACCTACGAGCAGTACTTC. It yields the protein CASSLGTSGTYEQYF.

This clone was counted only a few times. The chain joins TRBV19 to TRBJ2-4, with D possibly being TRBD1 (5 bases). Trimming left V 3 bases short and J 2 bases short, with 17 bases between. CDR1 is LNHDA, CDR2 SQIVND, per germline (reference sequence). This CDR3 has 17 amino acids. In DNA, the CDR3 is TGTGCCAGTAGTATGGGGCTGGCAAGAAATCCCAAAAACATTCAGTACTTC. Amino acid sequence: CASSMGLARNPKNIQYF.

The chain employs TRBV27 and TRBJ2-7; 9 bases fit TRBD2. Trimming cost V 7 bases and J 4 bases; bases outside gene matches: 11. This CDR3 comprises 15 residues. From germline, CDR1 is MNHEY and CDR2 SMNVEV (reference sequence). The CDR3 reads CASMGLAGYKYEQYF. Written as DNA, the CDR3 is TGTGCCAGCATGGGTCTAGCGGGGTATAAGTACGAGCAGTACTTC.

This clone was observed once. CDR3 sequence (DNA): TGTGCCAGCACCCCGGGGGGGGAAGGCAGCTACGAGCAGTACTTC. Encoded protein: CASTPGGEGSYEQYF. The chain employs TRBV28 and TRBJ2-7; 8 nucleotides align to TRBD2. Germline-derived CDR1 and CDR2 are MDHEN and SYDVKM. The CDR3 spans 15 residues. Germline trimming cut 7 bases from V and 3 bases from J; bases unmatched to any gene: 11.